Below, one T cell receptor (beta chain) is given with its context. Its antigen is not known. The source of the sample is a study of shared clonotypes between healthy human individuals. Findings and caveats of the study: Among non-shared clonotypes, generation probabilities were lower than among those shared by all four donors.

Sorted-subset replicate PCRs used 150 to 250 ng of genomic DNA. This amount corresponded to tens of thousands of T cell genomes. Assay used: immunoSEQ multiplex PCR; TCRdb lists only in-frame clones, some missing. The table lists some 2,000,000 clones, nearly 97% of them singletons. The germline V and J ends were trimmed by 3 bases and 6 bases, with 8 bases remaining between them. Germline CDR1 is SNHLY and CDR2 is FYNNEI. The CDR3 covers 13 residues. The chain combines TRBV2 with TRBJ2-2, with a tentative D call TRBD2 (5 bases). This receptor was obtained from a man in his late teens or twenties in good health. What was sequenced was naive CD4+ T cells sorted from blood. This sample's subset: CD45RA+ positively selected. As DNA, the CDR3 is TGTGCCAGCAGTGATACTAGAGCCGGGGAGCTGTTTTTT. The encoded protein is CASSDTRAGELFF.